The 14 T cell receptor beta chains presented below share a single source sample, sequenced in a study of radiotherapy plus CTLA-4 blockade in lung cancer. Profiling relied on immunoSEQ multiplex PCR, and the TCRdb table lists in-frame clones only, not all of them. The data hold around 86,000 clones, with 75% to 90% observed a single time. The sequenced sample was peripheral blood, obtained from a patient treated with radiotherapy plus ipilimumab. These receptors were obtained from a human donor with non-small cell lung cancer who had stable disease on radiotherapy plus ipilimumab.

The chain links TRBV2 to TRBJ2-5; 8 nucleotides align to TRBD2. CDR1 SNHLY and CDR2 FYNNEI come from the germline V gene. With 3 bases clipped from V and 1 base from J, the junction kept 4 bases outside the gene matches. The CDR3 sequence is 15 residues long. The CDR3 DNA reads as TGTGCCAGCAGTGAGGGACTAGATCCCCAAGAGACCCAGTACTTC. Protein product: CASSEGLDPQETQYF. Using reference TRBV2 and TRBJ2-5 for the parts outside the CDR3, the full variable domain is EPEVTQTPSHQVTQMGQEVILRCVPISNHLYFYWYRQILGQKVEFLVSFYNNEISEKSEIFDDQFSVERPDGSNFTLKIRSTKLEDSAMYFCASSEGLDPQETQYFGPGTRLLVL.

The chain couples TRBV6-6 to TRBJ1-3; D call uncertain. Trimming removed 5 bases from V and 2 bases from J, with 10 bases in between. This CDR3 is built from 14 residues. Germline V gene data show CDR1 as MNHNY and CDR2 as SVGAGI (reference sequence). As DNA, the CDR3 is TGTGCCAGCAGTGACCCACCGACTGGAAACACCATATATTTT. It specifies CASSDPPTGNTIYF.

The chain has TRBV18 and TRBJ1-1; no clear D. The ends were cut back, 1 base at V and 2 bases at J, with 11 bases in the middle. Germline V gene lookup returns CDR1 KGHSH and CDR2 LQKENI. The CDR3 has 15 amino acids. The chain's CDR3 is CASSPRSDSNTEAFF. The CDR3 DNA is TGTGCCAGCTCACCACGATCGGATTCCAACACTGAAGCTTTCTTT.

In this sample, this clone turned up a few times. The CDR3 here is CASSAQQGARGYTF. The CDR3 DNA follows: TGTGCCAGCAGTGCCCAACAGGGGGCGCGTGGCTACACCTTC. The genes are TRBV2 and TRBJ1-2; 9 bases align to TRBD1. Germline CDR1 reads SNHLY; CDR2 reads FYNNEI. The CDR3 contains 14 residues. V was clipped by 4 bases and J by 7 bases; unmatched bases: 7.

This rearrangement joins TRBV6-6 to TRBJ1-1; D gene uncertain. The germline CDR1 and CDR2 sequences are MNHNY and SVGAGI (reference sequence). The V end lost 2 bases, the J end lost 8 bases, and 18 bases lay between the germline ends. The CDR3 has 15 residues. CDR3 protein: CASSYPTVFDGEAFF. The CDR3 DNA reads as TGTGCCAGCAGTTACCCGACCGTTTTTGACGGAGAAGCTTTCTTT.

The genes are TRBV21-1 and TRBJ1-2. TRBV21-1 has pseudogene status. This CDR3 comprises 13 residues. The DNA of the CDR3 is TGTGCCAGCAGGAAATGGGAGGTATTCGGCTACACCTTC. This translates into CASRKWEVFGYTF.

The V gene is TRBV19, the J gene TRBJ2-4; D gene ambiguous. Looked up from germline, CDR1 is LNHDA and CDR2 is SQIVND (reference sequence). V was clipped by 6 bases and J by 4 bases, with 13 bases between them. This CDR3 is built from 14 residues. The CDR3 here is CASSLLDPKNIQYF. CDR3 sequence (DNA): TGTGCCAGTAGCCTGCTAGACCCTAAAAACATTCAGTACTTC. The whole variable domain, filled in from reference TRBV19 and TRBJ2-4, reads DGGITQSPKYLFRKEGQNVTLSCEQNLNHDAMYWYRQDPGQGLRLIYYSQIVNDFQKGDIAEGYSVSREKKESFPLTVTSAQKNPTAFYLCASSLLDPKNIQYFGAGTRLSVL.

The V and J genes are TRBV7-3 and TRBJ2-7; 8 bases fit TRBD1. V lost 2 bases, J lost 6 bases, and 12 bases stayed unmatched. Germline values: CDR1 SGHTA, CDR2 FQGTGA. The CDR3 loop spans 16 amino acids. The CDR3 DNA sequence: TGTGCCAGCAGCTTAGTATCCAGGGGGCTAATTGGCGAGCAGTACTTC. Protein product: CASSLVSRGLIGEQYF.

The gene calls are TRBV10-3 and TRBJ2-7, with 15 bases lining up with TRBD2. The germline V gene has CDR1 ENHRY and CDR2 SYGVKD. The J segment lost 9 bases and the V segment lost 6 bases, leaving 3 bases of the junction unmatched. This CDR3 is built from 13 residues. The CDR3: CAISGTSGGWQYF. DNA for the CDR3: TGTGCCATCAGCGGGACTAGCGGGGGGTGGCAGTACTTC.

This chain connects TRBV4-2 to TRBJ2-3; the match to TRBD2 covers 8 bases. Germline V CDR1 and CDR2: LGHNA, YNFKEQ. Trimming cost V 0 bases and J 1 base; bases outside gene matches: 6. The CDR3 extends over 17 amino acids. In nucleotides, the CDR3 is TGTGCCAGCAGCCAAGATCCGCTTAGCGGGGGCACAGATACGCAGTATTTT. It specifies CASSQDPLSGGTDTQYF.

This chain connects TRBV5-1 to TRBJ1-1, with a weak D call TRBD1 (5 bases). The V end was cut by 1 base, the J end by 0 bases, with 13 bases between. The CDR3 is made up of 16 amino acids. Per germline, CDR1 SGHRS and CDR2 YFSETQ. In DNA, the CDR3 is TGCGCCAGCAGCTTGCCCCAGACAGACTTGAACACTGAAGCTTTCTTT. This sequence encodes CASSLPQTDLNTEAFF.

The V gene is TRBV7-9, the J gene TRBJ1-3; D is uncertain. V was shortened by 1 base and J by 0 bases, with 10 bases between the two germline ends. This CDR3 is built from 16 residues. Germline CDR1 SEHNR, CDR2 FQNEAQ (reference sequence). CDR3 loop: CASSLGQPSSGNTIYF. The CDR3 DNA reads as TGTGCCAGCAGCTTAGGGCAACCGAGCTCTGGAAACACCATATATTTT. Full variable domain (missing parts from reference TRBV7-9 and TRBJ1-3): DTGVSQNPRHKITKRGQNVTFRCDPISEHNRLYWYRQTLGQGPEFLTYFQNEAQLEKSRLLSDRFSAERPKGSFSTLEIQRTEQGDSAMYLCASSLGQPSSGNTIYFGEGSWLTVV.

This chain connects TRBV5-1 to TRBJ2-7, with unresolved D. Germline V gene lookup returns CDR1 SGHRS and CDR2 YFSETQ. V was pared by 0 bases and J by 3 bases, with 7 bases between. The CDR3 extends over 13 amino acids. CDR3 sequence: CASSLEALYEQYF. For the CDR3, the DNA is TGCGCCAGCAGCTTGGAGGCCCTCTACGAGCAGTACTTC.

This chain joins TRBV27 and TRBJ2-7; D not resolved. CDR1 is MNHEY and CDR2 is SMNVEV in the germline V gene (reference sequence). The CDR3 runs to 14 residues. The V end lost 2 bases, the J end lost 4 bases, and 12 bases lay between the germline ends. The CDR3 protein is CASSLIEKAYEQYF. CDR3 DNA sequence: TGTGCCAGCAGTTTAATTGAGAAAGCATACGAGCAGTACTTC.